This T cell receptor beta chain emerged from a study of blood T cells in healthy people across ages. For the second PCR, which ran for about 7 to 11 cycles, a sample-barcoded 5' primer and a J-beta primer mix were used. The study obtained at least 2.5 million CDR3-containing paired-end reads from every sample. TCRdb reprocessed the 5' RACE reads via MiXCR and lists one record per CDR3 protein. The data show fewer than 700,000 distinct CDR3 sequences, around two fifths seen once. The CDR3 runs to 14 residues. Losses at the gene ends were 8 bases for V and 2 bases for J; bases not matched to a gene: 8. Germline loops: CDR1 MNHEY, CDR2 SVGAGI.

Source material: blood. This clonotype originated in a man older than 75 in good health. This rearrangement joins TRBV6-5 to TRBJ2-7; TRBD2 matches 8 bases. Written as DNA, the CDR3 is TGTGCCAGCGGATGGACTAGCCAAACCTACGAGCAGTACTTC. The encoded protein is CASGWTSQTYEQYF.